This TCR beta chain is drawn from a study of circulating CD8 cells and anti-PD-1 response in melanoma. Study-level points and caveats: A small cohort with few responders supplied the baseline and M1 comparisons. Most experiments lacked replicates.

On this clonotype: Its antigen is still unknown.

CDR3 length: 18 amino acids. The QIAseq Immune Repertoire TCR panel built the libraries from around 15 ng of total RNA. MiXCR was run by TCRdb on the reads, yielding one entry per CDR3 protein. Of 1,500 to 2,500 distinct CDR3 sequences listed, roughly 6.9% are singletons. From live CD3+CD8+TCRalphabeta+ cells, four PD-1 and/or TIGIT subsets were sorted. Source: CD8+ T cells from PBMCs, taken at baseline or after one month of anti-PD-1 therapy (not recorded which). This clonotype originated in a human donor with melanoma. The J gene is TRBJ2-1, the V gene TRBV21-1; the DNA was not compared with TRBD2, the D call given in the table. TRBV21-1 is termed a pseudogene. The CDR3 sequence: CASSRNRSMEGKESEQFF. The CDR3 DNA reads TGTGCCAGCAGTAGAAATCGGAGTATGGAGGGGAAGGAAAGTGAGCAGTTCTTC.